These 5 T cell receptor beta chains came from one sample sequenced in a study of T cells in Graves' hyperthyroidism and ophthalmopathy (dated by TCRdb to the late 2010s). To prepare the library, multiplex PCR was applied. The run used an Illumina HiSeq 2000. The TCR beta CDR3 regions were amplified from RNA transcripts. For the first round of RT-PCR on the TCR CDR3, the HTBI primer set was used together with the Qiagen OneStep RT-PCR kit. TCRdb handled the public reads itself, with Q25 trimming in fastp and clone calling in MiXCR, and kept productive beta chains. All rows with the same CDR3 protein become a single entry with the most common DNA and genes. A total of about 400,000 distinct CDR3 sequences appear in this sample, over 13% of them only once. The ten largest clones take up around 27% of the sample. The sequenced sample was blood. The receptors shown here come from a man in his fifties with Graves' ophthalmopathy.

This clonotype has a count of ten or more. The DNA for the CDR3 is TGTGCCAGCAGCGCCGGGGCGGGAGGTTTAGCAGAGACCCAGTACTTC. This gives the protein CASSAGAGGLAETQYF. The chain combines TRBV7-9 with TRBJ2-5; 8 nucleotides line up with TRBD2. The germline CDR1 and CDR2 sequences are SEHNR and FQNEAQ (reference sequence). After removal of 5 bases from V and 4 bases from J, the junction contained 12 bases not matched to a gene. CDR3 length: 16 amino acids.

This clonotype has only a few counts. This chain links TRBV7-9 with TRBJ2-2; D call uncertain. Trimming cost V 5 bases and J 3 bases, with 10 bases left between them. There are 14 residues in the CDR3. Germline V gene data show CDR1 as SEHNR and CDR2 as FQNEAQ (reference sequence). CDR3: CASSRNGYTGELFF. The CDR3 DNA is TGTGCCAGCAGCCGGAATGGCTACACCGGGGAGCTGTTTTTT. The full variable domain, rest sourced from reference TRBV7-9 and TRBJ2-2, is DTGVSQNPRHKITKRGQNVTFRCDPISEHNRLYWYRQTLGQGPEFLTYFQNEAQLEKSRLLSDRFSAERPKGSFSTLEIQRTEQGDSAMYLCASSRNGYTGELFFGEGSRLTVL.

In DNA, the CDR3 is TGTGCCAGCAGCCCCGAGGTCACGGTTCAGCCCCAGCATTTT. Amino acid sequence: CASSPEVTVQPQHF. The chain is built from TRBV6-1 and TRBJ1-5; D unclear. The germline V gene encodes CDR1 MNHNS and CDR2 SASEGT. This CDR3 is 14 amino acids long. Between the trimmed V and J ends, which lost 6 bases and 6 bases, there was a span of 15 bases.

This clonotype was seen only a few times. This chain connects TRBV30 to TRBJ2-6, with D perhaps matching TRBD2 (5 bases). The CDR3 is made up of 14 amino acids. Germline V gene sequence: CDR1 GTSNPN, CDR2 SVGIG (reference sequence). As DNA, the CDR3 is TGTGCTTGCGCGGGTAACTCTGGGGCCAACGTCCTGACTTTC. Its translation is CACAGNSGANVLTF.

The table lists this clonotype with a few counts. The genes are TRBV6-1 and TRBJ1-5; 7 positions agree with TRBD1. The CDR3 consists of 14 residues. After removal of 10 bases from V and 5 bases from J, the junction contained 11 bases not matched to a gene. Per germline, CDR1 MNHNS and CDR2 SASEGT. The CDR3 sequence is CATSGGGTYQPQHF. Here the CDR3 DNA reads TGTGCCACAAGTGGAGGGGGCACCTATCAGCCCCAGCATTTT.